A selection of T cell receptor beta chains follows, all from one sample in a study of regulatory T cells in long-lasting Graves disease. Each CDR3 protein gets one entry after TCRdb re-called the multiplex PCR reads with MiXCR. The data show some 340,000 distinct CDR3 sequences, roughly 24% seen once. The specimen comprised peripheral blood mononuclear cells (PBMCs), sampled when the disease was refractory, from a patient treated with antithyroid drugs. The origin of the receptors is a woman in her 40s with Graves disease. Both conserved end residues are part of each CDR3. A D gene is named only where the DNA matches it firmly. The size entry is marked missing in some rows and otherwise reads once, few, many or a size class.

V gene: TRBV5-6
clone size: many
J gene: TRBJ2-7
D gene: .
CDR3 protein: CASSLQHYYEQYF
CDR3 DNA: TGTGCCAGCAGCTTACAGCACTACTACGAGCAGTACTTC

V gene: TRBV28
clone size: .
J gene: TRBJ2-3
D gene: TRBD2
CDR3 protein: CASILAGVTADTQYF
CDR3 DNA: TGTGCCAGCATTCTAGCGGGAGTAACGGCAGATACGCAGTATTTT

V gene: TRBV19
clone size: few
J gene: TRBJ2-7
D gene: TRBD2
CDR3 protein: CASSFSGTRGFYEQYF
CDR3 DNA: TGTGCCAGTAGTTTCTCCGGGACTAGGGGTTTCTACGAGCAGTACTTC

V gene: TRBV11-2
clone size: many
J gene: TRBJ1-1
D gene: .
CDR3 protein: CASSPGGRGGEAFF
CDR3 DNA: TGTGCCAGCAGCCCTGGAGGTCGGGGAGGTGAAGCTTTCTTT

V gene: TRBV19
clone size: .
J gene: TRBJ2-1
D gene: TRBD2
CDR3 protein: CATLSKREGRNEQFF
CDR3 DNA: TGTGCCACCCTATCGAAGCGGGAGGGCCGAAATGAGCAGTTCTTC

V gene: TRBV10-3
clone size: .
J gene: TRBJ2-4
D gene: .
CDR3 protein: CAISDWKAKNIQYF
CDR3 DNA: TGTGCCATCAGTGATTGGAAAGCCAAAAACATTCAGTACTTC

V gene: TRBV7-9
clone size: .
J gene: TRBJ2-5
D gene: .
CDR3 protein: CASSLGPPGETQYF
CDR3 DNA: TGTGCCAGCAGCTTAGGGCCCCCCGGGGAGACCCAGTACTTC

V gene: TRBV29-1
clone size: .
J gene: TRBJ1-1
D gene: .
CDR3 protein: CSVPRGASNTEAFF
CDR3 DNA: TGCAGCGTCCCTAGGGGAGCCTCGAACACTGAAGCTTTCTTT

V gene: TRBV20-1
clone size: many
J gene: TRBJ2-1
D gene: TRBD2
CDR3 protein: CSARSWTSKDYNEQFF
CDR3 DNA: TGCAGTGCGCGATCCTGGACTAGCAAAGACTACAATGAGCAGTTCTTC

V gene: TRBV28
clone size: .
J gene: TRBJ2-1
D gene: TRBD2
CDR3 protein: CASSLTSGGRNEQFF
CDR3 DNA: TGTGCCAGCAGCCTGACTAGCGGGGGACGTAATGAGCAGTTCTTC

V gene: TRBV6-2/TRBV6-3
clone size: few
J gene: TRBJ2-3
D gene: TRBD2
CDR3 protein: CASSYFSGREDTQYF
CDR3 DNA: TGTGCCAGCAGTTACTTCAGCGGGAGGGAAGATACGCAGTATTTT

V gene: TRBV20-1
clone size: few
J gene: TRBJ1-5
D gene: .
CDR3 protein: CSARDLSRAGGNQPQHF
CDR3 DNA: TGCAGTGCTAGAGATCTCTCTAGGGCAGGGGGCAATCAGCCCCAGCATTTT

V gene: TRBV7-9
clone size: .
J gene: TRBJ2-3
D gene: TRBD2
CDR3 protein: CASSHASGRGLSTDTQYF
CDR3 DNA: TGTGCCAGCAGCCATGCTAGCGGGAGGGGTCTTAGCACAGATACGCAGTATTTT

V gene: TRBV19
clone size: .
J gene: TRBJ1-1
D gene: TRBD1
CDR3 protein: CAIRGQGIEAFF
CDR3 DNA: TGTGCCATTAGGGGACAGGGGATTGAAGCTTTCTTT

V gene: TRBV5-1
clone size: few
J gene: TRBJ1-1
D gene: .
CDR3 protein: CASSSDPLWTEAFF
CDR3 DNA: TGCGCCAGCAGCTCTGACCCTCTCTGGACTGAAGCTTTCTTT

V gene: TRBV20-1
clone size: few
J gene: TRBJ1-1
D gene: .
CDR3 protein: CSASTGLNTEAFF
CDR3 DNA: TGCAGTGCTAGCACAGGGCTTAACACTGAAGCTTTCTTT

V gene: TRBV5-1
clone size: .
J gene: TRBJ2-2
D gene: TRBD2
CDR3 protein: CASSAGLAGGKAGELFF
CDR3 DNA: TGCGCCAGCAGCGCCGGACTAGCGGGAGGTAAAGCCGGGGAGCTGTTTTTT

V gene: TRBV18
clone size: .
J gene: TRBJ1-1
D gene: TRBD1
CDR3 protein: CASSPEGQGTTEAFF
CDR3 DNA: TGTGCCAGCTCACCAGAGGGACAGGGGACCACTGAAGCTTTCTTT

V gene: TRBV7-3
clone size: .
J gene: TRBJ2-7
D gene: TRBD1
CDR3 protein: CASSQGRQGAHEQYF
CDR3 DNA: TGTGCCAGCAGCCAGGGGAGACAGGGGGCCCACGAGCAGTACTTC

V gene: TRBV29-1
clone size: few
J gene: TRBJ2-2
D gene: .
CDR3 protein: CSVASGTGELFF
CDR3 DNA: TGCAGCGTTGCTTCTGGCACCGGGGAGCTGTTTTTT

V gene: TRBV5-1
clone size: few
J gene: TRBJ2-2
D gene: .
CDR3 protein: CASSLIRETGELFF
CDR3 DNA: TGCGCCAGCAGCTTGATCAGGGAAACCGGGGAGCTGTTTTTT

V gene: TRBV10-3
clone size: many
J gene: TRBJ2-2
D gene: TRBD1
CDR3 protein: CAISDRTGYAGELFF
CDR3 DNA: TGTGCCATCAGTGACCGGACAGGGTATGCCGGGGAGCTGTTTTTT

V gene: TRBV2
clone size: few
J gene: TRBJ2-2
D gene: .
CDR3 protein: CASSPRDRPTGELFF
CDR3 DNA: TGTGCCAGCAGCCCCCGGGACCGGCCCACCGGGGAGCTGTTTTTT

V gene: TRBV6-1
clone size: .
J gene: TRBJ2-7
D gene: .
CDR3 protein: CASSGPWTFPRRLF
CDR3 DNA: TGTGCCAGCAGTGGCCCCTGGACTTTCCCTCGGCGTTTGTTC

V gene: TRBV5-5
clone size: .
J gene: TRBJ1-2
D gene: TRBD1
CDR3 protein: CASSLGTGIYGFTF
CDR3 DNA: TGTGCCAGCAGCTTGGGGACAGGCATTTATGGCTTCACCTTC

V gene: TRBV27
clone size: few
J gene: TRBJ2-7
D gene: TRBD2
CDR3 protein: CASRQDRAGGGPLYEQYF
CDR3 DNA: TGTGCCAGCAGGCAAGACAGAGCGGGAGGGGGGCCCCTCTACGAGCAGTACTTC

V gene: TRBV28
clone size: many
J gene: TRBJ2-5
D gene: TRBD2
CDR3 protein: CASTLMGLRQETQYF
CDR3 DNA: TGTGCCAGCACCCTAATGGGACTACGTCAAGAGACCCAGTACTTC

V gene: TRBV12-3/TRBV12-4
clone size: many
J gene: TRBJ2-7
D gene: .
CDR3 protein: CASSLATSYEQYF
CDR3 DNA: TGTGCCAGCAGCTTAGCCACCTCCTACGAGCAGTACTTC

V gene: TRBV19
clone size: few
J gene: TRBJ1-1
D gene: .
CDR3 protein: CASRSGAIYRNTEAFF
CDR3 DNA: TGTGCCAGTAGGTCGGGGGCGATTTATAGGAACACTGAAGCTTTCTTT

V gene: TRBV6-1
clone size: many
J gene: TRBJ1-5
D gene: .
CDR3 protein: CASREAIAIQPQHF
CDR3 DNA: TGTGCCAGCCGAGAGGCCATCGCAATCCAGCCCCAGCATTTT

V gene: TRBV6-6
clone size: .
J gene: TRBJ2-7
D gene: .
CDR3 protein: CASSYSRGAYEQYF
CDR3 DNA: TGTGCCAGCAGTTACTCGAGGGGAGCCTACGAGCAGTACTTC

V gene: TRBV7-6
clone size: .
J gene: TRBJ2-2
D gene: TRBD2
CDR3 protein: CASSLARASGFRGTGELFF
CDR3 DNA: TGTGCCAGCAGCTTAGCGAGGGCTAGCGGGTTCCGTGGCACCGGGGAGCTGTTTTTT

V gene: TRBV7-9
clone size: few
J gene: TRBJ2-7
D gene: .
CDR3 protein: CASSLTPTEQYF
CDR3 DNA: TGTGCCAGCAGCCTGACCCCGACGGAGCAGTACTTC

V gene: TRBV5-5
clone size: .
J gene: TRBJ1-2
D gene: .
CDR3 protein: CASSPSLSNYGYTF
CDR3 DNA: TGTGCCAGCAGCCCAAGTCTGTCCAACTATGGCTACACCTTC

V gene: TRBV12-3/TRBV12-4
clone size: many
J gene: TRBJ2-7
D gene: TRBD1
CDR3 protein: CASSWTGLGEQYF
CDR3 DNA: TGTGCCAGCAGTTGGACAGGTCTTGGCGAGCAGTACTTC

V gene: TRBV28
clone size: many
J gene: TRBJ2-6
D gene: .
CDR3 protein: CASSPTASGANVLTF
CDR3 DNA: TGTGCCAGCAGTCCCACAGCGTCTGGGGCCAACGTCCTGACTTTC

V gene: TRBV6-1
clone size: few
J gene: TRBJ2-2
D gene: .
CDR3 protein: CASSEPGESTGELFF
CDR3 DNA: TGTGCCAGCAGTGAACCAGGGGAAAGCACCGGGGAGCTGTTTTTT

V gene: TRBV28
clone size: many
J gene: TRBJ2-2
D gene: .
CDR3 protein: CASSFRGLKAGELFF
CDR3 DNA: TGTGCCAGCAGCTTCCGGGGGCTTAAGGCCGGGGAGCTGTTTTTT

V gene: TRBV7-9
clone size: many
J gene: TRBJ2-2
D gene: TRBD2
CDR3 protein: CASSLAVLAGVDTGELFF
CDR3 DNA: TGTGCCAGCAGCTTAGCGGTCCTAGCGGGAGTGGACACCGGGGAGCTGTTTTTT

V gene: TRBV12-3/TRBV12-4
clone size: many
J gene: TRBJ2-2
D gene: .
CDR3 protein: CASITGNTGELFF
CDR3 DNA: TGTGCCAGCATCACAGGGAACACCGGGGAGCTGTTTTTT

V gene: TRBV7-8
clone size: many
J gene: TRBJ2-5
D gene: TRBD1
CDR3 protein: CASSSRGVGGQETQYF
CDR3 DNA: TGTGCCAGCAGCTCCCGAGGTGTAGGGGGCCAGGAGACCCAGTACTTC

V gene: TRBV20-1
clone size: .
J gene: TRBJ1-2
D gene: .
CDR3 protein: CSARPPGRSYGYTF
CDR3 DNA: TGCAGTGCTAGACCGCCGGGACGGAGTTATGGCTACACCTTC

V gene: TRBV19
clone size: .
J gene: TRBJ1-5
D gene: .
CDR3 protein: CASSPWRQGNQPQHF
CDR3 DNA: TGTGCCAGTAGTCCCTGGCGGCAGGGGAATCAGCCCCAGCATTTT

V gene: TRBV6-1
clone size: few
J gene: TRBJ1-3
D gene: .
CDR3 protein: CASSRSDTIYF
CDR3 DNA: TGTGCCAGCAGCCGAAGCGACACCATATATTTT

V gene: TRBV12-3/TRBV12-4
clone size: many
J gene: TRBJ1-1
D gene: .
CDR3 protein: CASRPSLGSTEAFF
CDR3 DNA: TGTGCCAGCAGACCTTCCTTGGGTAGCACTGAAGCTTTCTTT

V gene: TRBV2
clone size: .
J gene: TRBJ2-3
D gene: .
CDR3 protein: CASSAERGASDTQCF
CDR3 DNA: TGTGCCAGCTCTGCTGAAAGGGGCGCATCAGATACGCAGTGTTTT

V gene: TRBV28
clone size: many
J gene: TRBJ2-3
D gene: .
CDR3 protein: CASSLMGITQYF
CDR3 DNA: TGTGCCAGCAGTTTAATGGGGATTACGCAGTATTTT

V gene: TRBV6-1
clone size: .
J gene: TRBJ1-4
D gene: TRBD1
CDR3 protein: CASSERGQGTNEKLFF
CDR3 DNA: TGTGCCAGCAGTGAAAGGGGACAGGGAACTAATGAAAAACTGTTTTTT

V gene: TRBV12-3/TRBV12-4
clone size: .
J gene: TRBJ2-1
D gene: .
CDR3 protein: CASSFDVRGSNEQFF
CDR3 DNA: TGTGCCAGCAGTTTCGATGTGAGGGGTTCCAATGAGCAGTTCTTC

V gene: TRBV29-1
clone size: many
J gene: TRBJ2-5
D gene: TRBD2
CDR3 protein: CSVVYSGRRETQYF
CDR3 DNA: TGCAGCGTTGTCTACAGCGGGAGAAGGGAGACCCAGTACTTC

V gene: TRBV10-2
clone size: .
J gene: TRBJ1-1
D gene: TRBD1
CDR3 protein: CASSINWDRGRGEAFF
CDR3 DNA: TGCGCCAGCAGCATTAATTGGGACAGGGGACGAGGTGAAGCTTTCTTT